These 14 T cell receptor beta chains were all obtained from the same sample, sequenced in a study of cytomegalovirus exposure and HLA in healthy donors. TCRdb's table, derived via immunoSEQ multiplex PCR, lists solely in-frame clones and lacks some. The sample holds 140,000 to 150,000 clones, about 91% seen once. Input material: PBMCs. These receptors originate from a man between 18 and 35 years old in good health and CMV-seropositive.

The genes are TRBV11-2 and TRBJ1-5; D is perhaps TRBD1 (5 bases). V was cut by 0 bases and J by 6 bases, with 6 bases left in between. The CDR3 spans 13 residues. Per the germline V gene, CDR1 is SGHAT and CDR2 is FQNNGV. The CDR3 region has the DNA TGTGCCAGCAGCTTAGATCAGGGTCAGCCCCAGCATTTT. Translation gives CASSLDQGQPQHF. Together with reference TRBV11-2 and TRBJ1-5, the CDR3 gives the full variable domain: EAGVAQSPRYKIIEKRQSVAFWCNPISGHATLYWYQQILGQGPKLLIQFQNNGVVDDSQLPKDRFSAERLKGVDSTLKIQPAKLEDSAVYLCASSLDQGQPQHFGDGTRLSIL.

This clone was seen more than once but under ten times. The chain is built from TRBV14 and TRBJ2-7; unclear D gene. Germline CDR1 SGHDN, CDR2 FVKESK. The CDR3 totals 12 residues. V dropped 4 bases and J dropped 3 bases, with 7 bases sitting between them. CDR3 nucleotides: TGTGCCAGCAGCCGACTTGACTACGAGCAGTACTTC. Translated: CASSRLDYEQYF.

Here the CDR3 DNA reads TGTGCCAGCAGCGGAGGGACCTACCTCGAGGGCACAGATACGCAGTATTTT. It specifies CASSGGTYLEGTDTQYF. V gene TRBV11-3 combines with J gene TRBJ2-3, with TRBD2 as a possible D gene (6 bases). Germline-derived CDR1 and CDR2 are SGHNT and YENEEA. CDR3 length: 17 residues. The V and J ends lost 5 bases and 1 base respectively, with 19 bases between them.

This sequence joins TRBV18 and TRBJ1-4; the match to TRBD1 covers 8 bases. The CDR3 contains 15 residues. Germline CDR1 and CDR2: KGHSH and LQKENI. V trimming: 6 bases; J trimming: 10 bases; junction bases outside the gene matches: 13. CDR3 coding DNA: TGTGCCAGCTCCCCTTCCCAGGGGGCGCAGGGAAAACTGTTTTTT. Translating it yields CASSPSQGAQGKLFF.

The chain has TRBV30 and TRBJ1-5; 7 bases are shared with TRBD1. The V and J ends lost 5 bases and 7 bases, in that order; junction bases with no gene match: 5. The CDR3 has 12 amino acids. Per germline, CDR1 GTSNPN and CDR2 SVGIG (reference sequence). The DNA for the CDR3 is TGTGCCTGGGATAAGGGGGCCCAGCCCCAGCATTTT. As protein: CAWDKGAQPQHF. Combining the CDR3 with reference TRBV30 and TRBJ1-5 gives the whole variable domain SQTIHQWPATLVQPVGSPLSLECTVEGTSNPNLYWYRQAAGRGLQLLFYSVGIGQISSEVPQNLSASRPQDRQFILSSKKLLLSDSGFYLCAWDKGAQPQHFGDGTRLSIL.

This chain uses TRBV11-2 with TRBJ2-2, with TRBD1 matching over 10 bases. V lost 5 bases, J lost 7 bases, and 4 bases stayed unmatched. Germline assignment: CDR1 SGHAT and CDR2 FQNNGV. The length of the CDR3 is 14 residues. The CDR3 is CASSAGQGFGELFF. CDR3 DNA sequence: TGTGCCAGCAGCGCGGGACAGGGGTTCGGGGAGCTGTTTTTT.

This clone has just one count. The V and J genes are TRBV14 and TRBJ2-5; tentatively, D is TRBD2 (6 bases). V dropped 1 base and J dropped 0 bases, with 18 bases sitting between them. Germline V gives CDR1 SGHDN, CDR2 FVKESK. This CDR3 region has 18 residues. CDR3 region: CASSQGSTSNLYQETQYF. The CDR3 DNA reads TGTGCCAGCAGCCAAGGGTCCACTAGCAACTTGTACCAAGAGACCCAGTACTTC.

V is TRBV29-1 and J is TRBJ1-6, with 7 bases lining up with TRBD1. Germline values: CDR1 SQVTM, CDR2 ANQGSEA. The V gene end was trimmed by 4 bases and the J gene end by 12 bases; junction bases not matched to a gene: 9. The CDR3 length is 13 residues. CDR3 bases: TGCAGCGTTGTACAGGGGCCGCTAGGACCCCTCCACTTT. Translating it yields CSVVQGPLGPLHF.

The chain combines TRBV9 with TRBJ2-3, with 7 positions matching TRBD1. CDR3 length: 16 residues. V lost 4 bases, J lost 6 bases, and 14 bases stayed unmatched. CDR1 is SGDLS, CDR2 YYNGEE, per germline. CDR3 sequence: CASSPGGTLAGDTQYF. The DNA for the CDR3 is TGTGCCAGCAGCCCAGGGGGTACCCTAGCTGGGGATACGCAGTATTTT. The full variable domain, rest sourced from reference TRBV9 and TRBJ2-3, is DSGVTQTPKHLITATGQRVTLRCSPRSGDLSVYWYQQSLDQGLQFLIQYYNGEERAKGNILERFSAQQFPDLHSELNLSSLELGDSALYFCASSPGGTLAGDTQYFGPGTRLTVL.

The rearrangement links TRBV5-1 to TRBJ1-2; D may be TRBD1 (5 bases). V dropped 0 bases and J dropped 4 bases, with 10 bases sitting between them. Germline CDR1 is SGHRS and CDR2 is YFSETQ. The CDR3 runs 14 residues. The CDR3 is CASSLAGPVYGYTF. The CDR3 nucleotides are TGCGCCAGCAGCTTGGCAGGGCCAGTCTATGGCTACACCTTC.

This clone has a single count. The gene calls are TRBV7-8 and TRBJ1-5; TRBD1 matches 7 bases. The junction had 10 bases not matched to a gene; V was cut back by 5 bases and J by 6 bases. Germline V gene sequence: CDR1 SGHVS, CDR2 FQNEAQ. The CDR3 contains 15 residues. CDR3 nucleotides: TGTGCCAGCAGCCCACAGGGGAAGCTTAGTCAGCCCCAGCATTTT. It encodes CASSPQGKLSQPQHF.

This clone was counted a few times. V gene TRBV30 combines with J gene TRBJ1-1; no definite D call. CDR3 length: 11 amino acids. Germline-derived CDR1 and CDR2 are GTSNPN and SVGIG (reference sequence). Trimming removed 5 bases at V and 6 bases at J, with 10 bases between. The CDR3 nucleotides read TGTGCCTGGGTACTGAGGGCTGAAGCTTTCTTT. Translated, it gives CAWVLRAEAFF.

This clone was picked up a small number of times. For the CDR3, the DNA is TGTGCCAGCAGCTACTTGACAGCGACCCCCAGCTACACCTTC. As protein: CASSYLTATPSYTF. The chain links TRBV5-6 to TRBJ1-2; D is perhaps TRBD1 (5 bases). Germline values: CDR1 SGHDT, CDR2 YYEEEE. V lost 3 bases to trimming and J lost 9 bases, with 18 bases between them. The CDR3 has 14 residues.

For this clone: Other DNA sequences from this sample encode an identical CDR3 as well. The chain employs TRBV6-5 and TRBJ1-1; perhaps TRBD1 as D (5 bases). Trimming left V 2 bases short and J 1 base short, with 5 bases between. The CDR3 is 13 amino acids. Germline V gene lookup returns CDR1 MNHEY and CDR2 SVGAGI. As DNA, the CDR3 is TGTGCCAGCAGTTACACAGGGAACACTGAAGCTTTCTTT. It yields the protein CASSYTGNTEAFF.